Here is one T cell receptor beta chain with its context. Libraries were prepared by immunoSEQ multiplex PCR; TCRdb keeps only in-frame clonotypes and omits some of them. Of 130,000 or so clones listed, about 96% are singletons. The data belong to a study of T cell changes during pregnancy in multiple sclerosis. The sequence derives from a female donor with multiple sclerosis, enrolled in a pregnancy study. The input for sequencing was peripheral blood, taken after pregnancy.

CDR3 sequence: CASSPFMTTSGRDEQYF. The CDR3 coding sequence is TGTGCCAGCAGCCCCTTTATGACGACTAGCGGGAGGGACGAGCAGTACTTC. This sequence joins TRBV11-2 and TRBJ2-7; 14 bases fit TRBD2. The ends lost 5 bases at V and 5 bases at J; junction bases unmatched: 11. Germline V gene sequence: CDR1 SGHAT, CDR2 FQNNGV. The CDR3 runs 17 residues.